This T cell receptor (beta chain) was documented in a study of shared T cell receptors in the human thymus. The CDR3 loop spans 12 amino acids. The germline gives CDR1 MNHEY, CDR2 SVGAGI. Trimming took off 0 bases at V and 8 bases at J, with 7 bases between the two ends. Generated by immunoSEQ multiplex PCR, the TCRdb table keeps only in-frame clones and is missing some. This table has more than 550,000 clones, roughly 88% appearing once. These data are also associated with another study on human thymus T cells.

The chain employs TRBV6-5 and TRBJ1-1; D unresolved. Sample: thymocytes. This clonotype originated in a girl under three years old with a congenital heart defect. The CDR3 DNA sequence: TGTGCCAGCAGTTACTCCCGGGAGGAAGCTTTCTTT. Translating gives CASSYSREEAFF.